Each of the 18 T cell receptor beta chains below was sequenced from the same sample in a study of CD8 T cells in Susac syndrome. An amount of RNA that ranged from 0.5 to 1 ug was reverse transcribed with random hexamers. TCRdb recomputed calls from the immunoSEQ multiplex PCR reads with MiXCR, one row per CDR3 protein. The table has more than 150,000 distinct CDR3 sequences, roughly 95% seen once. What was sequenced was CD8+ T cells from PBMCs. The source of these receptors is a human donor with multiple sclerosis.

The chain recombines TRBV9 with TRBJ1-2; D gene uncertain. The CDR3 is 15 amino acids. Between the trimmed V and J ends, which lost 0 bases and 3 bases, there was a span of 12 bases. Germline V gene sequence: CDR1 SGDLS, CDR2 YYNGEE. In DNA form, the CDR3 reads TGTGCCAGCAGCGTAGATGAGGGCGCCTACTATGGCTACACCTTC. It translates to CASSVDEGAYYGYTF.

The genes are TRBV14 and TRBJ1-2; D not certain. V was cut by 1 base and J by 6 bases, with 15 bases left in between. CDR3 length equals 15 residues. Germline V gene lookup returns CDR1 SGHDN and CDR2 FVKESK. For the CDR3, the DNA is TGTGCCAGCAGCCAAGTTTTTCGTCAGCTAGATGGCTACACCTTC. Translating gives CASSQVFRQLDGYTF. The full variable domain, its missing parts supplied by reference TRBV14 and TRBJ1-2, is EAGVTQFPSHSVIEKGQTVTLRCDPISGHDNLYWYRRVMGKEIKFLLHFVKESKQDESGMPNNRFLAERTGGTYSTLKVQPAELEDSGVYFCASSQVFRQLDGYTFGSGTRLTVV.

This chain uses TRBV4-1 with TRBJ2-5; TRBD1 might be the D (6 bases). The V end was cut by 0 bases, the J end by 5 bases, with 13 bases between. Germline CDR1 and CDR2: MGHRA and YSYEKL. The CDR3 is 15 residues long. The CDR3 here is CASSQEHREWETQYF. The CDR3 region has the DNA TGCGCCAGCAGCCAAGAGCACAGGGAATGGGAGACCCAGTACTTC.

V usage is TRBV13 and J usage is TRBJ2-7, with 11 positions matching TRBD2. The CDR3 has 16 amino acids. Losses at the gene ends were 5 bases for V and 3 bases for J; bases not matched to a gene: 9. The germline V gene has CDR1 PRHDT and CDR2 FYEKMQ (reference sequence). The CDR3 spells CASSPQTSGAYYEQYF. The CDR3 region has the DNA TGTGCCAGCAGCCCTCAGACTAGCGGGGCATACTACGAGCAGTACTTC.

V and J are TRBV30 and TRBJ1-4; a weak D match, TRBD1 (5 bases). Germline CDR1 GTSNPN, CDR2 SVGIG (reference sequence). V was clipped by 8 bases and J by 6 bases, with 16 bases between them. This CDR3 has 13 amino acids. The CDR3, as DNA: TGTGCCCTGGGGCTCAACGAGGATGAAAAACTGTTTTTT. It encodes CALGLNEDEKLFF.

The chain carries TRBV29-1 and TRBJ1-2; D remains ambiguous. The germline V gene encodes CDR1 SQVTM and CDR2 ANQGSEA. The CDR3 covers 13 residues. V gave up 7 bases and J gave up 3 bases, with 15 bases separating them. Here the CDR3 reads CSASGDDDYGYTF. DNA for the CDR3: TGCAGCGCCTCTGGGGATGATGACTATGGCTACACCTTC.

V and J are TRBV7-9 and TRBJ2-7; perhaps TRBD1 as D (5 bases). Germline V gives CDR1 SEHNR, CDR2 FQNEAQ (reference sequence). V was pared by 1 base and J by 2 bases, with 6 bases between. The CDR3 sequence is 13 residues long. CDR3 sequence: CASSLGTTYEQYV. The DNA for the CDR3 is TGTGCCAGCAGCTTAGGGACAACCTACGAGCAGTACGTC.

This clonotype appeared a single time. The J gene is TRBJ1-6, the V gene TRBV5-1; the D gene is possibly TRBD1 (6 bases). The germline gives CDR1 SGHRS, CDR2 YFSETQ. This CDR3 comprises 12 residues. V was shortened by 3 bases and J by 13 bases, with 11 bases between the two germline ends. The chain's CDR3 is CASSWKTGPLHF. CDR3 sequence (DNA): TGCGCCAGCAGCTGGAAGACAGGCCCCCTCCACTTT.

The chain carries TRBV29-1 and TRBJ2-3, with TRBD1 as a possible D gene (6 bases). Trimming left V 6 bases short and J 4 bases short, with 17 bases between. CDR3 length: 14 amino acids. Germline lookup yields CDR1 SQVTM and CDR2 ANQGSEA. CDR3: CSVRTGLAPDTQYF. Written as DNA, the CDR3 is TGCAGCGTCCGCACAGGGCTTGCCCCAGATACGCAGTATTTT.

J is TRBJ1-2 and V is TRBV19; 10 nucleotides line up with TRBD1. This CDR3 is built from 13 residues. CDR1 is LNHDA and CDR2 is SQIVND in the germline V gene (reference sequence). V gave up 5 bases and J gave up 6 bases; unmatched junction bases: 3. CDR3 DNA: TGTGCCAGTAGTCATGGGACAGGGGATGGCTACACCTTC. Translating it yields CASSHGTGDGYTF.

The chain combines TRBV20-1 with TRBJ1-5, with TRBD1 as a possible D gene (6 bases). The CDR3 totals 16 residues. Germline V gene data show CDR1 as DFQATT and CDR2 as SNEGSKA (reference sequence). The V end lost 4 bases, the J end lost 2 bases, and 18 bases lay between the germline ends. CDR3 nucleotides: TGCAGTGCTAATACCGTCAGGGGTACGGGCAATCAGCCCCAGCATTTT. Protein product: CSANTVRGTGNQPQHF.

The chain links TRBV5-4 to TRBJ2-5; D unclear. The CDR3 consists of 14 residues. CDR1 SGHNT and CDR2 YYREEE come from the germline V gene (reference sequence). Trimming pared 3 bases from V and 2 bases from J, leaving 11 bases between. The CDR3 reads CASSSLDTQETQYF. CDR3 in DNA: TGTGCCAGCAGCTCCCTCGACACGCAAGAGACCCAGTACTTC.

This rearrangement joins TRBV29-1 to TRBJ2-7; 13 bases align to TRBD2. V gave up 1 base and J gave up 6 bases; unmatched junction bases: 18. Germline lookup yields CDR1 SQVTM and CDR2 ANQGSEA. There are 19 residues in the CDR3. CDR3 protein: CSVEAPWKGLAGSPREQYV. CDR3 sequence (DNA): TGCAGCGTTGAAGCTCCCTGGAAGGGACTAGCGGGGAGCCCCCGCGAGCAGTACGTC.

This clonotype was picked up one time. This sequence joins TRBV2 and TRBJ1-2; D is possibly TRBD1 (5 bases). The CDR3 covers 14 residues. V gave up 5 bases and J gave up 2 bases, with 12 bases separating them. The germline V gene has CDR1 SNHLY and CDR2 FYNNEI. The CDR3 bases are TGTGCCAGCAGTCCTCGAGGGGCAAACTATGGCTACACCTTC. This translates into CASSPRGANYGYTF.

The chain combines TRBV2 with TRBJ2-3; TRBD2 matches at 14 bases. The trim removed 5 bases at V and 5 bases at J, leaving 6 bases unmatched. CDR3 length equals 16 residues. Germline V gene lookup returns CDR1 SNHLY and CDR2 FYNNEI. For the CDR3, the DNA is TGTGCCAGCAGTTCCGGGACTAGCGGGGGATTAGATACGCAGTATTTT. This translates into CASSSGTSGGLDTQYF.

This clonotype was detected once. The V call is TRBV3-1, the J call TRBJ1-2, with D unclear. CDR3 length: 14 amino acids. CDR1 is LGHDT and CDR2 is YNNKEL in the germline V gene (reference sequence). V lost 4 bases and J lost 3, with 12 bases in between. The DNA for the CDR3 is TGTGCCAGCAGCCTCCGGACTCATGACTATGGCTACACCTTC. This translates into CASSLRTHDYGYTF.

The V gene is TRBV29-1, the J gene TRBJ1-2; D not resolved. The CDR3 contains 11 residues. Germline V gene lookup returns CDR1 SQVTM and CDR2 ANQGSEA. V was pared by 8 bases and J by 8 bases, with 15 bases between. CDR3 loop: CSPGEASGYTF. DNA for the CDR3: TGCAGCCCCGGGGAGGCCTCCGGCTACACCTTC.

This chain links TRBV9 with TRBJ2-3, with 9 bases fitting TRBD2. This CDR3 region has 15 residues. The V segment lost 2 bases and the J segment 4 bases; nucleotides outside the gene matches: 5. Germline V gene data show CDR1 as SGDLS and CDR2 as YYNGEE. The CDR3 reads CASSVELAGPDTQYF. The CDR3 bases are TGTGCCAGCAGCGTCGAACTAGCGGGTCCAGATACGCAGTATTTT.